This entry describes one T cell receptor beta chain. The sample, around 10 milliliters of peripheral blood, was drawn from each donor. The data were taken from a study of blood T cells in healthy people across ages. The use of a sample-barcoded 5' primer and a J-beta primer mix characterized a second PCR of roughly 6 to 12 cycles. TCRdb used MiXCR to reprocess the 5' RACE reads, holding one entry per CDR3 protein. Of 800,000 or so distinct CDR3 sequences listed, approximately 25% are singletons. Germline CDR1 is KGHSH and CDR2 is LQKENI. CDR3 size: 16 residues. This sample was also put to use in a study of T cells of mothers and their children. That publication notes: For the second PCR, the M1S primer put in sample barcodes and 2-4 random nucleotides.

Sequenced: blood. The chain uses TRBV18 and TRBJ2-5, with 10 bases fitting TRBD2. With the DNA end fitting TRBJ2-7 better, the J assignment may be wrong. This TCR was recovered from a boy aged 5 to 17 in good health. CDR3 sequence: CASSPFASGGPYEQYF. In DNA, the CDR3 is TGTGCCAGCTCACCCTTTGCTAGCGGGGGCCCCTACGAGCAGTACTTC.